These 17 T cell receptor beta chains originate from one sample sequenced in a study. From the RT-PCR reads, TCRdb called clonotypes with MiXCR, one entry per CDR3 protein. The sample contains about 680,000 distinct CDR3 sequences, 12% to 15% of which appear only once. The specimen sequenced was memory CD4+ T cells from blood. The receptors derive from a female donor in good health, serving as a healthy control.

The chain employs TRBV12-3 or TRBV12-4 and TRBJ2-7, with unresolved D. The CDR3 is 14 amino acids. V lost 3 bases and J lost 4, with 13 bases in between. In nucleotides, the CDR3 is TGTGCCAGCAGTTTGAGCAGACCCCCTTACGAGCAGTACTTC. Its protein is CASSLSRPPYEQYF.

With respect to this clonotype: Because the CDR3's place on the DNA is in doubt, the DNA is left out and the CDR3 is given as listed by TCRdb. This chain joins TRBV9 and TRBJ2-2; TRBD1 is the table's D call, not checked against the DNA. The CDR3 has 17 amino acids, counting both end residues. Germline CDR1 and CDR2: SGDLS and YYNGEE. CDR3 region: CASSFRTPGQGPGSCFF.

In the case of this clonotype: A read error may produce the germline difference seen at one junction end. CDR3 nucleotides: TGTGCCAGCAGCTTGGGACAGGGGGATCAGGCCCAGCATTTT. Amino acids: CASSLGQGDQAQHF. The chain links TRBV5-6 to TRBJ1-5; 9 bases are shared with TRBD1. The germline V gene has CDR1 SGHDT and CDR2 YYEEEE. CDR3 length: 14 amino acids. The variable domain in full, completed from reference TRBV5-6 and TRBJ1-5, reads DAGVTQSPTHLIKTRGQQVTLRCSPKSGHDTVSWYQQALGQGPQFIFQYYEEEERQRGNFPDRFSGHQFPNYSSELNVNALLLGDSALYLCASSLGQGDQAQHFGDGTRLSIL.

Ten or more counts support this clonotype. The V and J genes are TRBV3-1 and TRBJ2-7, with D perhaps matching TRBD1 or TRBD2 (5 bases each). Germline CDR1 and CDR2: LGHDT and YNNKEL (reference sequence). The CDR3 consists of 18 residues. Trimming cost V 0 bases and J 1 base, with 19 bases left between them. CDR3 loop: CASSQEGVTPYKSYEQYF. CDR3 coding DNA: TGTGCCAGCAGCCAAGAGGGGGTTACGCCCTACAAGTCCTACGAGCAGTACTTC.

This chain uses TRBV2 with TRBJ2-3; D uncertain. CDR3 length: 13 residues. Trimming stripped 4 bases from V and 0 bases from J, with 5 bases between. Germline CDR1 SNHLY, CDR2 FYNNEI. DNA for the CDR3: TGTGCCAGCAGTGTCGACAGCACAGATACGCAGTATTTT. Translation gives CASSVDSTDTQYF.

The chain links TRBV28 to TRBJ2-3; 12 bases are a match to TRBD2. V was pared by 2 bases and J by 4 bases, with 4 bases of the junction left unmatched. This CDR3 has 16 residues. CDR1 and CDR2 (germline): MDHEN, SYDVKM. The CDR3 DNA is TGTGCCAGCAGTTTAAGACTAGCGGGAGACTCAGATACGCAGTATTTT. Protein sequence: CASSLRLAGDSDTQYF. Full variable domain (outside the CDR3, taken from reference TRBV28 and TRBJ2-3): DVKVTQSSRYLVKRTGEKVFLECVQDMDHENMFWYRQDPGLGLRLIYFSYDVKMKEKGDIPEGYSVSREKKERFSLILESASTNQTSMYLCASSLRLAGDSDTQYFGPGTRLTVL.

The chain links TRBV6-6 to TRBJ1-1; perhaps TRBD1 as D (5 bases). Germline CDR1 MNHNY, CDR2 SVGAGI (reference sequence). The CDR3 length is 14 residues. V was cut by 7 bases and J by 1 base, with 13 bases left in between. The CDR3 nucleotides are TGTGCCAGCACCCAGGGTATAGGGAACACTGAAGCTTTCTTT. This codes for CASTQGIGNTEAFF.

Ten or more counts support this clonotype. V usage is TRBV29-1 and J usage is TRBJ2-1, with 11 bases fitting TRBD2. V shed 4 bases and J 0 bases; nucleotides not matched to a gene: 11. The length of the CDR3 is 18 residues. Germline V gene sequence: CDR1 SQVTM, CDR2 ANQGSEA. Here the CDR3 reads CSVARGLAGGSSYNEQFF. In DNA, the CDR3 is TGCAGCGTTGCCCGTGGTCTAGCGGGAGGAAGCTCCTACAATGAGCAGTTCTTC.

The table lists this clonotype with many counts. The chain couples TRBV7-9 to TRBJ2-5; no clear D gene. The germline V gene has CDR1 SEHNR and CDR2 FQNEAQ (reference sequence). This CDR3 is built from 13 residues. Trimming removed 1 base at V and 9 bases at J, with 12 bases between. CDR3 nucleotides: TGTGCCAGCAGCTTAGATGGGGTTCAGGCCCAGTACTTC. Its translation is CASSLDGVQAQYF.

This clonotype was recorded a few times. The CDR3 reads CASSLLSGTNEKLFF. DNA of the CDR3: TGTGCCAGCAGCTTATTGTCCGGAACTAATGAAAAACTGTTTTTT. The rearrangement uses TRBV7-8 and TRBJ1-4; D call uncertain. V dropped 2 bases and J dropped 1 base, with 8 bases sitting between them. CDR1 and CDR2 (germline): SGHVS, FQNEAQ. CDR3 length: 15 amino acids.

The rearrangement joins TRBV7-2 to TRBJ2-7, with a tentative D call TRBD1 (6 bases). This CDR3 spans 14 amino acids. The germline V gene encodes CDR1 SGHTA and CDR2 FQGNSA. V lost 4 bases, J lost 3 bases, and 13 bases lay in between. Here the CDR3 reads CASSWTAIDYEQYF. The CDR3 DNA follows: TGTGCCAGCAGCTGGACAGCAATAGACTACGAGCAGTACTTC. The whole variable domain, filled in from reference TRBV7-2 and TRBJ2-7, reads GAGVSQSPSNKVTEKGKDVELRCDPISGHTALYWYRQSLGQGLEFLIYFQGNSAPDKSGLPSDRFSAERTGGSVSTLTIQRTQQEDSAVYLCASSWTAIDYEQYFGPGTRLTVT.

This clonotype was counted ten times or more. The rearrangement joins TRBV20-1 to TRBJ1-2; 8 bases are shared with TRBD1. The CDR3 extends over 13 amino acids. The junction had 11 bases not matched to a gene; V was cut back by 6 bases and J by 8 bases. Germline-derived CDR1 and CDR2 are DFQATT and SNEGSKA (reference sequence). The CDR3: CSALGQGLKGYTF. CDR3 DNA sequence: TGCAGTGCCCTCGGACAGGGACTAAAGGGCTACACCTTC.

This clonotype was detected many times. The chain is built from TRBV7-2 and TRBJ1-2; tentatively, D is TRBD1 (5 bases). Germline V CDR1 and CDR2: SGHTA, FQGNSA. Trimming cost V 1 base and J 3 bases, with 9 bases left between them. The CDR3 covers 14 residues. This chain's CDR3 is CASSLERDDYGYTF. The CDR3 nucleotides are TGTGCCAGCAGCTTAGAGCGGGACGACTATGGCTACACCTTC.

V and J are TRBV9 and TRBJ1-4; D may be TRBD1 (6 bases). V shed 4 bases and J shed 4 bases, with 14 bases lying between them. Germline V lookup: CDR1 SGDLS, CDR2 YYNGEE. CDR3 length equals 15 residues. The CDR3: CASSPPRDNNEKLFF. The CDR3 DNA follows: TGTGCCAGCAGCCCACCCAGGGACAATAATGAAAAACTGTTTTTT.

The chain carries TRBV20-1 and TRBJ2-7; maybe TRBD2 (5 bases). The germline gives CDR1 DFQATT, CDR2 SNEGSKA (reference sequence). The V gene lost 0 bases and the J gene lost 5 bases, with 14 bases spanning the gap. The CDR3 is 14 amino acids. CDR3 loop: CSARDWTLQDEQYF. As DNA, the CDR3 is TGCAGTGCTAGAGACTGGACTCTTCAGGACGAGCAGTACTTC.

This clonotype was seen a single time. The gene calls are TRBV7-2 and TRBJ2-3; D uncertain. This CDR3 is built from 14 residues. The V end was cut by 6 bases, the J end by 1 base, with 11 bases between. Germline V gives CDR1 SGHTA, CDR2 FQGNSA. The CDR3 DNA sequence: TGTGCCAGCAGACGGACGTTTGGCACAGATACGCAGTATTTT. Amino acids: CASRRTFGTDTQYF.

There are many counts of this clonotype. The CDR3 bases are TGTGCCAGCAGCCAAGATTATCCAGGGGACATAGAGACCCAGTACTTC. Amino acid sequence: CASSQDYPGDIETQYF. The gene calls are TRBV4-2 and TRBJ2-5, with a possible D match to TRBD1 (6 bases). V was cut by 0 bases and J by 4 bases, with 15 bases left in between. Per the germline V gene, CDR1 is LGHNA and CDR2 is YNFKEQ. CDR3 length: 16 amino acids.